This TCR beta chain was sequenced for a study of blood T cell repertoires in COVID-19. Turning to the study itself: PBMCs, B-cell-depleted T cells, or T cells were the source of the cDNA or gDNA that made up the material.

The CDR3 runs 14 residues. V dropped 4 bases and J dropped 4; count of bases not matched to a gene: 4. The germline gives CDR1 SGHRS, CDR2 YFSETQ. The repertoire was sequenced with immunoSEQ multiplex PCR; TCRdb's copy has only in-frame clones and lacks some. There are 140,000 to 150,000 clones in the sample; almost 85% occur only once, and 12% to 15% lies in the top ten. The clonotype was recovered from a human donor with acute or convalescent COVID-19. The donor label of this sample is uncertain. Sample: peripheral blood. The rearrangement links TRBV5-1 to TRBJ1-3; 8 bases line up with TRBD1. CDR3 region: CASSQGAKGNTIYF. The DNA of the CDR3 is TGCGCCAGCAGCCAGGGGGCGAAAGGAAACACCATATATTTT.